This T cell receptor (beta chain) was identified during a study of PD-L1 blockade in urothelial cancer. Turning to the study itself: Blood was tested 3 weeks (second dose) and 6 weeks into treatment.

Urothelial carcinoma in patients was locally advanced or metastatic. V shed 6 bases and J shed 5 bases, with 19 bases lying between them. This CDR3 is built from 15 residues. Germline V gene sequence: CDR1 MNHNS, CDR2 SASEGT. General study findings and limits: Blood TCR clonality below the median before treatment was a predictor of better survival. Larger 3-week expansion of tumor-associated blood clones was seen in durable-benefit patients.

The protocol was immunoSEQ multiplex PCR, while the TCRdb copy is restricted to in-frame clones and leaves out a portion. The sample has approximately 50,000 clones; 87% are singletons. For this clone: Its antigen remains unknown.

V and J are TRBV6-1 and TRBJ1-1, with D hard to call. The sequence was collected from a man aged 55 to 70 with urothelial cancer. The sample was PBMCs, taken around atezolizumab (anti-PD-L1) treatment. As DNA, the CDR3 is TGTGCCAGCAGCCCACCCAGGTACCAACCGACTGAAGCTTTCTTT. Its translation is CASSPPRYQPTEAFF.